This TCR beta chain was profiled in a study of T cell changes during pregnancy in multiple sclerosis. The data were produced by immunoSEQ multiplex PCR, yet TCRdb's version contains in-frame clones alone and is incomplete. The sample comprises about 70,000 clones, about 94% of which are singletons, and more than 0.45% rests with the top ten. The CDR3 is 12 amino acids. Germline CDR1 reads GTSNPN; CDR2 reads SVGIG (reference sequence). V was trimmed by 4 bases and J by 3 bases, leaving 9 bases between them. The source material was peripheral blood, sampled in the third trimester of pregnancy. The receptor was derived from a female donor with multiple sclerosis, enrolled in a pregnancy study. The chain is built from TRBV30 and TRBJ1-1; no reliable D call. CDR3 residues: CAWTQRDTEAFF. The CDR3 DNA follows: TGTGCCTGGACCCAACGGGACACTGAAGCTTTCTTT. Looking up the rest from reference TRBV30 and TRBJ1-1 gives the full variable domain: SQTIHQWPATLVQPVGSPLSLECTVEGTSNPNLYWYRQAAGRGLQLLFYSVGIGQISSEVPQNLSASRPQDRQFILSSKKLLLSDSGFYLCAWTQRDTEAFFGQGTRLTVV.